The 20 T cell receptor beta chains listed next were all sequenced from one sample in a study of cytomegalovirus exposure and HLA in healthy donors. The study ran its PCR with 60 Vbeta and 13 Jbeta primers. Clones were read by immunoSEQ multiplex PCR, and TCRdb kept only the in-frame ones, dropping some. The data hold under 170,000 clones, with roughly 83% observed a single time. The sequenced sample was PBMCs. Receptor source: a human donor in good health.

In this sample, this clone turned up once. The chain carries TRBV14 and TRBJ2-1; 7 bases fit TRBD2. This CDR3 spans 20 amino acids. Germline V gene sequence: CDR1 SGHDN, CDR2 FVKESK. The trim removed 0 bases at V and 4 bases at J, leaving 18 bases unmatched. CDR3 amino acids: CASSQDSGLERPHQYNEQFF. The CDR3 coding sequence is TGTGCCAGCAGCCAAGATAGCGGGCTCGAGCGGCCCCATCAATACAATGAGCAGTTCTTC.

The chain combines TRBV30 with TRBJ1-2, with D perhaps matching TRBD1 (5 bases). Germline CDR1 reads GTSNPN; CDR2 reads SVGIG (reference sequence). The CDR3 extends over 13 amino acids. Deletions cut 1 base from V and 6 bases from J, with 12 bases between. CDR3 sequence: CAWSGSRADGYTF. In DNA form, the CDR3 reads TGTGCCTGGAGTGGCTCCAGGGCTGATGGCTACACCTTC. Complete variable domain (other parts from reference TRBV30 and TRBJ1-2): SQTIHQWPATLVQPVGSPLSLECTVEGTSNPNLYWYRQAAGRGLQLLFYSVGIGQISSEVPQNLSASRPQDRQFILSSKKLLLSDSGFYLCAWSGSRADGYTFGSGTRLTVV.

The chain recombines TRBV7-9 with TRBJ2-5, with TRBD2 matching 9 bases. The CDR3 is 15 residues long. J gave up 4 bases and V 3 bases, and 6 bases lay outside the gene matches. Germline lookup yields CDR1 SEHNR and CDR2 FQNEAQ (reference sequence). The CDR3 DNA reads TGTGCCAGCAGCTTGGGGACTAGCCCTCGAGAGACCCAGTACTTC. Its translation is CASSLGTSPRETQYF. The full variable domain, completed using reference TRBV7-9 and TRBJ2-5, is DTGVSQNPRHKITKRGQNVTFRCDPISEHNRLYWYRQTLGQGPEFLTYFQNEAQLEKSRLLSDRFSAERPKGSFSTLEIQRTEQGDSAMYLCASSLGTSPRETQYFGPGTRLLVL.

In its sample, this clone was seen once. The chain couples TRBV4-2 to TRBJ2-7; 14 bases agree with TRBD2. After removal of 5 bases from V and 0 bases from J, the junction contained 12 bases not matched to a gene. CDR3 length equals 19 residues. The V gene's germline CDR1 is LGHNA and CDR2 YNFKEQ. This chain's CDR3 is CASSLSGTSGGRDSYEQYF. CDR3 nucleotide sequence: TGTGCCAGCAGCTTATCCGGGACTAGCGGGGGCCGCGACTCCTACGAGCAGTACTTC.

DNA for the CDR3: TGTGCCAGTACTCTGGGACTTGAGAACACTGAAGCTTTCTTT. It is translated as CASTLGLENTEAFF. The genes are TRBV19 and TRBJ1-1, with a weak D call TRBD1 (5 bases). Germline CDR1 LNHDA, CDR2 SQIVND (reference sequence). The CDR3 totals 14 residues. V lost 7 bases and J 1 base, leaving 13 bases between the germline ends.

V gene TRBV28 combines with J gene TRBJ1-1; D perhaps matches TRBD1 (6 bases). The V and J ends lost 6 bases and 6 bases respectively, with 14 bases between them. The CDR3 consists of 13 residues. The germline CDR1 and CDR2 sequences are MDHEN and SYDVKM. CDR3 DNA: TGTGCCAGCAGCCTAACAGGGTTATCTGAAGCTTTCTTT. The encoded protein is CASSLTGLSEAFF.

This clone was found a few times. The rearrangement uses TRBV5-1 and TRBJ2-3, with TRBD2 matching 8 bases. This CDR3 spans 15 amino acids. V lost 0 bases, J lost 5 bases, and 5 bases stayed unmatched. Germline CDR1 reads SGHRS; CDR2 reads YFSETQ. The CDR3 region is CASSLAGLAGDTQYF. CDR3 DNA: TGCGCCAGCAGCTTGGCGGGGCTAGCGGGAGATACGCAGTATTTT.

The gene calls are TRBV29-1 and TRBJ2-2; 10 bases align to TRBD1. Germline V gene lookup returns CDR1 SQVTM and CDR2 ANQGSEA. The V segment lost 4 bases and the J segment 1 base; nucleotides outside the gene matches: 9. The CDR3 consists of 17 residues. In DNA, the CDR3 is TGCAGCGTTGTGGGGACAGGGGCCGTCGGGAACACCGGGGAGCTGTTTTTT. Its translation: CSVVGTGAVGNTGELFF.

The chain couples TRBV29-1 to TRBJ1-5; weak D call: TRBD1 (5 bases). Trimming left V 4 bases short and J 6 bases short, with 10 bases between. This CDR3 is 12 amino acids long. Germline V gene data show CDR1 as SQVTM and CDR2 as ANQGSEA. The CDR3 sequence: CSVGGESQPQHF. The DNA for the CDR3 is TGCAGCGTTGGGGGGGAAAGTCAGCCCCAGCATTTT. The variable domain in full, with the rest retrieved from reference TRBV29-1 and TRBJ1-5, is SAVISQKPSRDICQRGTSLTIQCQVDSQVTMMFWYRQQPGQSLTLIATANQGSEATYESGFVIDKFPISRPNLTFSTLTVSNMSPEDSSIYLCSVGGESQPQHFGDGTRLSIL.

This clone was seen once. The rearrangement joins TRBV2 to TRBJ1-1, with a tentative D call TRBD1 (6 bases). The ends were cut back, 3 bases at V and 5 bases at J, with 10 bases in the middle. There are 13 residues in the CDR3. The germline gives CDR1 SNHLY, CDR2 FYNNEI. The CDR3 bases are TGTGCCAGCAGTGAGGGGGGGCGAACTGAAGCTTTCTTT. Protein sequence: CASSEGGRTEAFF.

The chain joins TRBV14 to TRBJ1-3; D is uncertain. Germline CDR1 and CDR2: SGHDN and FVKESK. V was shortened by 3 bases and J by 0 bases, with 3 bases between the two germline ends. This CDR3 is built from 13 residues. The CDR3 DNA reads as TGTGCCAGCAGCCACAACTCTGGAAACACCATATATTTT. This codes for CASSHNSGNTIYF.

The V call is TRBV4-2, the J call TRBJ2-3; a weak D match, TRBD2 (6 bases). CDR1 LGHNA and CDR2 YNFKEQ come from the germline V gene. The CDR3 spans 18 residues. The germline V and J ends were trimmed by 0 bases and 5 bases, with 21 bases remaining between them. The CDR3 sequence: CASSQESTSQLLRDTQYF. The DNA of the CDR3 is TGTGCCAGCAGCCAAGAAAGTACTAGCCAACTATTAAGAGATACGCAGTATTTT.

The count of this clone is one. V gene TRBV14 combines with J gene TRBJ2-4; D is unclear. The CDR3 sequence is 14 residues long. Looked up from germline, CDR1 is SGHDN and CDR2 is FVKESK. V dropped 4 bases and J dropped 0 bases, with 7 bases sitting between them. CDR3 sequence: CASSLGLAKNIQYF. CDR3 coding DNA: TGTGCCAGCAGCCTCGGTTTAGCCAAAAACATTCAGTACTTC.

This clone showed up just once. This chain uses TRBV7-8 with TRBJ1-6; D may be TRBD1 (5 bases). Trimming took 4 bases from V and 14 from J, leaving 9 bases between them. This CDR3 has 11 amino acids. Per the germline V gene, CDR1 is SGHVS and CDR2 is FQNEAQ. The CDR3 is CASSSGQALHF. The DNA for the CDR3 is TGTGCCAGCAGCTCCGGACAAGCCCTCCACTTT.

The V call is TRBV27, the J call TRBJ1-2; D uncertain. The CDR3 is 15 amino acids. V shed 4 bases and J shed 3 bases, with 15 bases lying between them. The germline gives CDR1 MNHEY, CDR2 SMNVEV (reference sequence). CDR3 loop: CASSSAGRSYYGYTF. The CDR3, as DNA: TGTGCCAGCAGTTCTGCGGGCCGATCCTACTATGGCTACACCTTC.

The J gene is TRBJ1-2, the V gene TRBV5-5, with 10 bases aligning to TRBD1. The CDR3 consists of 15 residues. Trimming removed 4 bases from V and 7 bases from J; junction bases left unmatched: 10. Per the germline V gene, CDR1 is SGHKS and CDR2 is YYEKEE (reference sequence). The chain's CDR3 is CASSPWDRGYGGYTF. Written as DNA, the CDR3 is TGTGCCAGCAGCCCCTGGGACAGGGGTTATGGTGGCTACACCTTC. Complete variable domain (other parts from reference TRBV5-5 and TRBJ1-2): DAGVTQSPTHLIKTRGQQVTLRCSPISGHKSVSWYQQVLGQGPQFIFQYYEKEERGRGNFPDRFSARQFPNYSSELNVNALLLGDSALYLCASSPWDRGYGGYTFGSGTRLTVV.

Only one count was recorded for this clone. The chain is built from TRBV7-9 and TRBJ2-1; 11 bases are shared with TRBD2. CDR1 and CDR2 from the germline V gene are SEHNR and FQNEAQ (reference sequence). The CDR3 has 16 residues. J gave up 3 bases and V 5 bases, and 6 bases lay outside the gene matches. CDR3 loop: CASSLRLAGHYNEQFF. The CDR3 DNA sequence: TGTGCCAGCAGCCTGCGACTAGCGGGACACTACAATGAGCAGTTCTTC.

The chain is built from TRBV7-2 and TRBJ1-2; no clear D gene. Germline V gene data show CDR1 as SGHTA and CDR2 as FQGNSA. V was trimmed by 0 bases and J by 2 bases, leaving 7 bases between them. This CDR3 spans 14 amino acids. CDR3 bases: TGTGCCAGCAGCTTAGCGTCAGTAAACTATGGCTACACCTTC. Translating it yields CASSLASVNYGYTF.

V usage is TRBV6-1 and J usage is TRBJ2-7; tentative D call: TRBD1 (6 bases). CDR3 length equals 14 residues. The V gene lost 9 bases and the J gene lost 2 bases, with 17 bases spanning the gap. CDR1 and CDR2 from the germline V gene are MNHNS and SASEGT. In nucleotides, the CDR3 is TGTGCCAGTACCAGGGGAATACTTACCTACGAGCAGTACTTC. It yields the protein CASTRGILTYEQYF.

The chain has TRBV6-4 and TRBJ1-2; 7 bases match TRBD1. Germline trimming cut 5 bases from V and 2 bases from J; bases unmatched to any gene: 11. Germline assignment: CDR1 MRHNA and CDR2 SNTAGT. The CDR3 has 16 residues. As DNA, the CDR3 is TGTGCCAGCAGTCGAGTCCCCGGGACAGACAACTATGGCTACACCTTC. Its protein product is CASSRVPGTDNYGYTF.